This TCR beta chain comes out of a study of metastatic and nonmetastatic thyroid tumors. Study-level background: Repertoire comparison spanned blood and tumor or nodule tissue of malignant and benign thyroid patients. Findings and limits, study-wide: Benign nodules reportedly had significantly lower TCR beta diversity than malignant thyroid tumors in blood and tumor.

All patients reached thyroid surgery having received no treatment beforehand. In the original workflow: Across clinicopathological groups, CDR3 differences served as the basis for building a distant-metastasis classifier for papillary thyroid cancer. TCRdb reprocessed the PCR reads using MiXCR. TCRdb, not the original authors, processed these V and J calls. The sample yields approximately 32,000 clones, 15% to 20% seen once. The CDR3 has 18 residues. The junction had 9 bases not matched to a gene; V was cut back by 0 bases and J by 3 bases. Germline-derived CDR1 and CDR2 are LNHNV and YYDKDF (reference sequence). This clone was seen a few times. No antigen is known for it.

This chain links TRBV15 with TRBJ2-3; 10 bases align to TRBD2. This TCR was sampled from a female donor with papillary thyroid cancer or a benign thyroid nodule (not recorded which). Some clones in this sample may be carry-over from other donors' samples. The sample comprised blood. The CDR3 is CATSRDTLAGAGTDTQYF. The CDR3, as DNA: TGTGCCACCAGCAGAGATACGCTAGCGGGAGCTGGAACAGATACGCAGTATTTT.